Each of the 7 T cell receptor beta chains below was sequenced from the same sample in a study of response to subunit inactivated influenza vaccine. TCRdb redid the calling of the RT-PCR reads with MiXCR, one entry per CDR3 protein. The sample includes 500,000 to 600,000 distinct CDR3 sequences, 6% to 9% of them seen just once. Material: PBMCs from blood, obtained roughly 24 months after vaccination. The receptors originated from a man aged 50 to 69 who received an inactivated influenza vaccine.

This clonotype has more than one count but fewer than ten. The rearrangement links TRBV2 to TRBJ2-5; tentative D call: TRBD1 (5 bases). The germline gives CDR1 SNHLY, CDR2 FYNNEI. This CDR3 region has 13 residues. The ends were cut back, 6 bases at V and 5 bases at J, with 13 bases in the middle. The CDR3 sequence is CASRVRSGETQYF. The DNA for the CDR3 is TGTGCCAGCAGGGTTCGCTCAGGGGAGACCCAGTACTTC.

This clonotype was counted only a few times. V gene TRBV30 combines with J gene TRBJ1-4; no clear D gene. The V gene lost 2 bases and the J gene lost 6 bases, with 13 bases spanning the gap. The V gene's germline CDR1 is GTSNPN and CDR2 SVGIG (reference sequence). There are 14 residues in the CDR3. The CDR3 nucleotides are TGTGCCTGGAGTCGGTCCGGCCTGCATGAAAAACTGTTTTTT. Its protein is CAWSRSGLHEKLFF.

Only a few counts were recorded for this clonotype. The chain uses TRBV15 and TRBJ1-4, with a weak D call TRBD1 (5 bases). Germline lookup yields CDR1 LNHNV and CDR2 YYDKDF (reference sequence). V dropped 0 bases and J dropped 7 bases, with 15 bases sitting between them. The CDR3 totals 16 residues. CDR3 residues: CATSRDQGQGGEKLFF. The CDR3 bases are TGTGCCACCAGCAGAGATCAAGGCCAGGGCGGTGAAAAACTGTTTTTT.

In this sample, this clonotype turned up a few times. This chain links TRBV20-1 with TRBJ2-3; D ambiguous. Germline values: CDR1 DFQATT, CDR2 SNEGSKA (reference sequence). V was clipped by 1 base and J by 1 base, with 12 bases between them. The CDR3 is made up of 15 amino acids. The CDR3 loop is CSARAFATGTDTQYF. The CDR3 DNA reads TGCAGTGCTAGAGCGTTTGCAACAGGCACAGATACGCAGTATTTT.

The V and J genes are TRBV12-3 or TRBV12-4 and TRBJ2-5; unclear D gene. Trimming shortened V by 1 base and J by 5 bases, and 5 bases separated the two germline ends. This CDR3 spans 12 amino acids. CDR3 in amino acids: CASSLEWETQYF. The CDR3 nucleotides are TGTGCCAGCAGTTTAGAGTGGGAGACCCAGTACTTC.

This clonotype was detected a few times. V usage is TRBV19 and J usage is TRBJ2-2; D may be TRBD1 (6 bases). Trimming shortened V by 8 bases and J by 0 bases, and 19 bases separated the two germline ends. Germline CDR1 LNHDA, CDR2 SQIVND (reference sequence). This CDR3 comprises 17 residues. This chain's CDR3 is CASSPPGHQPNTGELFF. The CDR3 DNA reads as TGTGCCAGTTCCCCGCCGGGACATCAACCGAACACCGGGGAGCTGTTTTTT.

Many counts were recorded for this clonotype. The CDR3 here is CAIRRGLDTDTQYF. The CDR3 nucleotides are TGTGCCATCAGGAGGGGACTGGATACAGATACGCAGTATTTT. V and J are TRBV10-3 and TRBJ2-3; tentative D call: TRBD2 (6 bases). Between the trimmed V and J ends, which lost 6 bases and 3 bases, there was a span of 13 bases. Germline V gene data show CDR1 as ENHRY and CDR2 as SYGVKD. The CDR3 has 14 residues.